These 5 T cell receptor beta chains share one sample of origin, sequenced in a study of cytomegalovirus exposure and HLA in healthy donors. PCR involved 60 Vbeta and 13 Jbeta primers. Clones were read by immunoSEQ multiplex PCR, and TCRdb kept only the in-frame ones, dropping some. Of 100,000 to 150,000 clones listed, roughly 80% are singletons. Sequenced input: PBMCs. These receptors all stem from a young man in good health and CMV-seropositive.

V and J are TRBV6-6 and TRBJ2-2; D is uncertain. Trimming cost V 2 bases and J 2 bases, with 9 bases left between them. In germline, CDR1 is MNHNY, CDR2 SVGAGI (reference sequence). This CDR3 has 15 amino acids. The CDR3 reads CASSYTELNTGELFF. The CDR3 coding sequence is TGTGCCAGCAGTTACACAGAACTTAACACCGGGGAGCTGTTTTTT.

This clone was seen only a few times. V usage is TRBV7-9 and J usage is TRBJ2-3, with 11 bases aligning to TRBD2. The CDR3 has 17 residues. CDR1 and CDR2 (germline): SEHNR, FQNEAQ (reference sequence). V shed 6 bases, J shed 4 bases, and the junction held 12 bases outside the gene matches. The CDR3 region is CASRIAGGGDGADTQYF. The CDR3 DNA is TGTGCCAGCAGGATAGCGGGAGGGGGGGACGGAGCAGATACGCAGTATTTT. Full variable domain (outside the CDR3, taken from reference TRBV7-9 and TRBJ2-3): DTGVSQNPRHKITKRGQNVTFRCDPISEHNRLYWYRQTLGQGPEFLTYFQNEAQLEKSRLLSDRFSAERPKGSFSTLEIQRTEQGDSAMYLCASRIAGGGDGADTQYFGPGTRLTVL.

This chain links TRBV10-3 with TRBJ1-2; 9 positions agree with TRBD1. With 7 bases clipped from V and 8 bases from J, the junction kept 11 bases outside the gene matches. CDR3 length: 14 amino acids. The germline V gene encodes CDR1 ENHRY and CDR2 SYGVKD. The CDR3 loop reads CAINSDRGGGGYTF. The CDR3 DNA reads TGTGCCATCAACTCGGACAGGGGTGGCGGCGGCTACACCTTC.

This sequence joins TRBV4-3 and TRBJ1-4, with a tentative D call TRBD1 (5 bases). Germline assignment: CDR1 LGHNA and CDR2 YSLEER. V was pared by 0 bases and J by 8 bases, with 16 bases between. The CDR3 sequence is 16 residues long. The CDR3 protein is CASSQDLRASGEKLFF. CDR3 nucleotide sequence: TGCGCCAGCAGCCAAGATCTCAGGGCAAGTGGCGAAAAACTGTTTTTT.

The chain combines TRBV11-2 with TRBJ2-7; D perhaps matches TRBD1 (6 bases). Trimming cost V 3 bases and J 5 bases, with 8 bases left between them. The CDR3 totals 12 residues. Germline CDR1 and CDR2: SGHAT and FQNNGV. The CDR3 here is CASSLGTNEQYF. The CDR3 DNA follows: TGTGCCAGCAGCTTGGGGACAAACGAGCAGTACTTC.